The 19 T cell receptor beta chains below come from one sample, sequenced in a study of T cell repertoires in cytomegalovirus infection. Each CDR3 protein is one row after TCRdb ran MiXCR on the reads. Of under 150,000 distinct CDR3 sequences in the sample, about 10% were seen once. Source material: PBMCs. The receptors here all came from a human donor in good health (CMV status not recorded). Some clones in this sample may be carry-over from other donors' samples.

This clonotype came up many times. The chain has TRBV7-2 and TRBJ2-7, with 10 bases aligning to TRBD2. J gave up 6 bases and V 4 bases, and 9 bases lay outside the gene matches. The CDR3 extends over 15 amino acids. Germline V CDR1 and CDR2: SGHTA, FQGNSA. The DNA for the CDR3 is TGTGCCAGCAGCTCCCTACTAGCGGGGAAGGGCGAGCAGTACTTC. It codes for CASSSLLAGKGEQYF.

This chain joins TRBV5-1 and TRBJ1-1, with 9 positions matching TRBD1. CDR1 SGHRS and CDR2 YFSETQ come from the germline V gene. V shed 4 bases, J shed 2 bases, and the junction held 3 bases outside the gene matches. The CDR3 is 14 amino acids. The CDR3, as DNA: TGCGCCAGCAGCCCGGACAGGGGCAACACTGAAGCTTTCTTT. Its translation is CASSPDRGNTEAFF.

This clonotype was recorded at least ten times. The chain joins TRBV7-9 to TRBJ1-2, with TRBD1 matching 8 bases. V gave up 4 bases and J gave up 4 bases; unmatched junction bases: 14. Germline assignment: CDR1 SEHNR and CDR2 FQNEAQ (reference sequence). The CDR3 sequence is 17 residues long. CDR3 region: CASSSPMGDRIPYGYTF. DNA of the CDR3: TGTGCCAGCAGCTCGCCGATGGGGGACAGGATTCCCTATGGCTACACCTTC. Using reference TRBV7-9 and TRBJ1-2 for the parts outside the CDR3, the full variable domain is DTGVSQNPRHKITKRGQNVTFRCDPISEHNRLYWYRQTLGQGPEFLTYFQNEAQLEKSRLLSDRFSAERPKGSFSTLEIQRTEQGDSAMYLCASSSPMGDRIPYGYTFGSGTRLTVV.

This clonotype was seen at least ten times. J is TRBJ1-2 and V is TRBV24-1; the D gene is possibly TRBD1 (6 bases). Trimming took 2 bases from V and 4 from J, leaving 13 bases between them. CDR3 length: 15 amino acids. From germline, CDR1 is KGHDR and CDR2 SFDVKD. The CDR3 sequence: CATSDSSGAFYGYTF. For the CDR3, the DNA is TGTGCCACCAGTGATTCTTCAGGGGCCTTCTATGGCTACACCTTC.

The chain links TRBV3-1 to TRBJ2-2; D could derive from TRBD1 or TRBD2 (5 bases each). The germline CDR1 and CDR2 sequences are LGHDT and YNNKEL (reference sequence). The CDR3 contains 15 residues. With 6 bases removed from V and 2 bases from J, the gap between germline ends came to 13 bases. The CDR3, as DNA: TGTGCCAGCAGAGCCGGGACGGATAACACCGGGGAGCTGTTTTTT. Protein product: CASRAGTDNTGELFF.

This clonotype occurred many times. V usage is TRBV7-2 and J usage is TRBJ2-5; 9 nucleotides line up with TRBD2. The CDR3 covers 16 residues. Unmatched junction bases numbered 12, after V lost 5 bases and J lost 5 bases. The germline V gene encodes CDR1 SGHTA and CDR2 FQGNSA. In DNA, the CDR3 is TGTGCCAGCAGCCCGAGCGGGGGGCCCTCCCGGGAGACCCAGTACTTC. Translated: CASSPSGGPSRETQYF.

This clonotype showed up many times. The V call is TRBV7-8, the J call TRBJ2-3, with D possibly being TRBD1 or TRBD2 (5 bases each). The germline V gene has CDR1 SGHVS and CDR2 FQNEAQ. This CDR3 is 15 amino acids long. V lost 1 base to trimming and J lost 3 bases, with 11 bases between them. CDR3 protein: CASSLERGGTDTQYF. The CDR3 DNA reads TGTGCCAGCAGCTTAGAAAGGGGCGGGACAGATACGCAGTATTTT.

V and J are TRBV9 and TRBJ1-6; perhaps TRBD1 as D (6 bases). The CDR3 length is 16 residues. V dropped 4 bases and J dropped 6 bases, with 17 bases sitting between them. Germline-derived CDR1 and CDR2 are SGDLS and YYNGEE. In DNA form, the CDR3 reads TGTGCCAGCAGCCCACGCGACAGGAGGTTTAATTCACCCCTCCACTTT. Its protein product is CASSPRDRRFNSPLHF.

This clonotype was recorded many times. V is TRBV7-8 and J is TRBJ1-1, with 10 bases matching TRBD1. J was trimmed by 5 bases and V by 5 bases; bases with no gene match: 5. The CDR3 extends over 14 amino acids. Looked up from germline, CDR1 is SGHVS and CDR2 is FQNEAQ. The CDR3 here is CASSTDRGRTEAFF. CDR3 nucleotide sequence: TGTGCCAGCAGCACGGACAGGGGGAGGACTGAAGCTTTCTTT.

This clonotype came up a few times. The gene calls are TRBV5-1 and TRBJ1-1; D gene unclear. The V end was cut by 0 bases, the J end by 4 bases, with 22 bases between. The CDR3 runs to 18 residues. Germline CDR1 and CDR2: SGHRS and YFSETQ. In DNA form, the CDR3 reads TGCGCCAGCAGCTTGGCCGGCAGTAGCAGTGGAATTGGCACTGAAGCTTTCTTT. It is translated as CASSLAGSSSGIGTEAFF.

This clonotype was seen many times. The chain couples TRBV19 to TRBJ1-6, with 8 bases aligning to TRBD1. CDR1 LNHDA and CDR2 SQIVND come from the germline V gene (reference sequence). The CDR3 totals 15 residues. Trimming removed 4 bases from V and 7 bases from J; junction bases left unmatched: 6. CDR3 sequence (DNA): TGTGCCAGTAGTACCCGACAGGGGCTAAATTCACCCCTCCACTTT. Translating it yields CASSTRQGLNSPLHF.

This clonotype was seen ten or more times. This chain links TRBV30 with TRBJ1-6; the D is unclear. This CDR3 comprises 13 residues. The germline gives CDR1 GTSNPN, CDR2 SVGIG (reference sequence). V gave up 0 bases and J gave up 11 bases, with 11 bases separating them. In nucleotides, the CDR3 is TGTGCCTGGAGTGTTACGGCAGTTCCACCCCTCCACTTT. It yields the protein CAWSVTAVPPLHF.

The chain has TRBV20-1 and TRBJ1-2, with D perhaps TRBD1 (6 bases). Germline V gives CDR1 DFQATT, CDR2 SNEGSKA (reference sequence). V lost 2 bases, J lost 7 bases, and 20 bases lay in between. The CDR3 length is 15 residues. CDR3 in amino acids: CSARPTDQGRRGYTF. In DNA form, the CDR3 reads TGCAGTGCTAGACCAACGGACCAGGGGCGGCGTGGCTACACCTTC.

J is TRBJ2-7 and V is TRBV29-1; possible D gene TRBD2, 5 bases. CDR3 length: 12 amino acids. Between the trimmed V and J ends, which lost 6 bases and 1 base, there was a span of 10 bases. Germline values: CDR1 SQVTM, CDR2 ANQGSEA. As DNA, the CDR3 is TGCAGCGTGTCAGAGGGTTCCTACGAGCAGTACTTC. As protein: CSVSEGSYEQYF.

The chain joins TRBV18 to TRBJ2-7; 11 nucleotides match TRBD1. This CDR3 spans 16 amino acids. Germline CDR1 reads KGHSH; CDR2 reads LQKENI. V trimming: 0 bases; J trimming: 6 bases; junction bases outside the gene matches: 7. CDR3 amino acids: CASSPPPGQGAFEQYF. CDR3 coding DNA: TGTGCCAGCTCACCACCCCCCGGACAGGGGGCCTTCGAGCAGTACTTC.

This clonotype was observed at least ten times. V and J are TRBV7-2 and TRBJ1-1; D may be TRBD1 (6 bases). Trimming left V 5 bases short and J 1 base short, with 11 bases between. The CDR3 is made up of 14 amino acids. Germline V gene sequence: CDR1 SGHTA, CDR2 FQGNSA. The CDR3 sequence: CASSARDKNTEAFF. CDR3 coding DNA: TGTGCCAGCAGCGCCCGGGACAAGAACACTGAAGCTTTCTTT.

This clonotype came up many times. In nucleotides, the CDR3 is TGTGCCAGCAGCTTAGAAGGGAGGAACACTGAAGCTTTCTTT. This encodes CASSLEGRNTEAFF. The rearrangement joins TRBV7-9 to TRBJ1-1, with unresolved D. V was shortened by 1 base and J by 1 base, with 7 bases between the two germline ends. CDR3 length: 14 amino acids. Germline assignment: CDR1 SEHNR and CDR2 FQNEAQ (reference sequence).

This clonotype has ten or more counts. The chain uses TRBV4-1 and TRBJ1-2, with a weak D call TRBD1 (5 bases). Trimming removed 0 bases at V and 4 bases at J, with 12 bases between. Germline CDR1 is MGHRA and CDR2 is YSYEKL. This CDR3 has 15 amino acids. CDR3 DNA: TGCGCCAGCAGCCAAGACGAGGGGATGATCTATGGCTACACCTTC. Its translation is CASSQDEGMIYGYTF.

This clonotype was seen repeatedly, ten times or more. V and J are TRBV2 and TRBJ1-1; no reliable D call. Germline CDR1 reads SNHLY; CDR2 reads FYNNEI. The CDR3 covers 11 residues. The germline V and J ends were trimmed by 3 bases and 1 base, with 0 bases remaining between them. CDR3 loop: CASSENTEAFF. In DNA form, the CDR3 reads TGTGCCAGCAGTGAGAACACTGAAGCTTTCTTT. The full variable domain, rest sourced from reference TRBV2 and TRBJ1-1, is EPEVTQTPSHQVTQMGQEVILRCVPISNHLYFYWYRQILGQKVEFLVSFYNNEISEKSEIFDDQFSVERPDGSNFTLKIRSTKLEDSAMYFCASSENTEAFFGQGTRLTVV.